The source of this TCR beta chain is a study of blood T cell repertoires in COVID-19. Study information: COVID-19 samples collected from the United States, Italy and Spain covered acute and convalescent phases. Sources were T cells, B-cell-depleted T cells, or PBMCs; the material itself was cDNA or gDNA.

Original analysis: Amplification of reference gene primers provided the estimated nucleated cell counts. The protocol was immunoSEQ multiplex PCR, while the TCRdb copy is restricted to in-frame clones and leaves out a portion. That table furnishes V, J and clone size, whereas the DNA furnished D and trimming. The sample has 180,000 or so clones, 80% to 90% seen once. Trimming removed 1 base from V and 2 bases from J; junction bases left unmatched: 6. This CDR3 is 16 amino acids long. CDR1 is LGHNT, CDR2 FRNRAP, per germline. The rearrangement uses TRBV12-5 and TRBJ2-7; 9 bases line up with TRBD1. This TCR derives from a man in his fifties or sixties with acute or convalescent COVID-19. The sample consisted of peripheral blood. CDR3 sequence reads: CASGLDRGLGPYEQYF. The CDR3 region has the DNA TGTGCTAGTGGTTTGGACAGGGGGCTGGGCCCCTACGAGCAGTACTTC.